This TCR beta chain originates from a study of T-cell reconstitution after alpha-beta-depleted transplantation in children. In its sample, this clonotype was seen many times. This CDR3 contains 19 residues. Trimming at V came to 3 bases and at J to 2 bases, leaving 14 bases not matched to a gene. Germline-derived CDR1 and CDR2 are SGDLS and YYNGEE. TCRbeta library preparation incorporated unique molecular identifiers. TCRdb redid the calling of the PCR reads with MiXCR, one entry per CDR3 protein. The sample consists of 200,000 to 250,000 distinct CDR3 sequences, roughly 9% of them appearing once. The clonotype comes from a human donor who donated a stem cell graft to a child with acute lymphoblastic leukemia. The J gene is TRBJ2-2, the V gene TRBV9, with TRBD1 identical over 9 bases. The sample consisted of PBMCs from the stem cell graft donor, taken from the stem cell graft. CDR3: CASSAFSGQGPANTGELFF. CDR3 coding DNA: TGTGCCAGCAGCGCGTTTTCCGGACAGGGGCCGGCAAACACCGGGGAGCTGTTTTTT.